There are a few counts of the clone carrying this T cell receptor (beta chain). TCR beta CDR3 regions were amplified from RNA. The HTBI primer set was used in a first-round RT-PCR of the TCR CDR3. Using its own MiXCR run on the multiplex PCR reads, TCRdb lists one record per CDR3 protein. This repertoire shows about 380,000 distinct CDR3 sequences, around a sixth found once; its top ten account for 35% to 50%. The CDR3 is 15 amino acids. The germline gives CDR1 MGHRA, CDR2 YSYEKL. Deletions cut 0 bases from V and 0 bases from J, with 8 bases between. These data belong to a study of T cells in Graves' hyperthyroidism and ophthalmopathy. Overall study: Upon initial diagnosis and before any treatment, peripheral blood was collected.

In the ophthalmopathy cohort, Clinical Activity Score was at least 3, NOSPECS grade at least 4, and duration under 3 months. Uncontrolled infection, other autoimmune disease, pregnancy or lactation disqualified patients from enrolment. Out of over 9 ml of fresh peripheral blood came the PBMCs. Sequencing input: blood. The chain is built from TRBV4-1 and TRBJ1-2; D unclear. The receptor's source is a man between 18 and 35 years old with Graves' ophthalmopathy. The CDR3 DNA is TGCGCCAGCAGCCAAGACGGATTAGCTAACTATGGCTACACCTTC. Translating it yields CASSQDGLANYGYTF.